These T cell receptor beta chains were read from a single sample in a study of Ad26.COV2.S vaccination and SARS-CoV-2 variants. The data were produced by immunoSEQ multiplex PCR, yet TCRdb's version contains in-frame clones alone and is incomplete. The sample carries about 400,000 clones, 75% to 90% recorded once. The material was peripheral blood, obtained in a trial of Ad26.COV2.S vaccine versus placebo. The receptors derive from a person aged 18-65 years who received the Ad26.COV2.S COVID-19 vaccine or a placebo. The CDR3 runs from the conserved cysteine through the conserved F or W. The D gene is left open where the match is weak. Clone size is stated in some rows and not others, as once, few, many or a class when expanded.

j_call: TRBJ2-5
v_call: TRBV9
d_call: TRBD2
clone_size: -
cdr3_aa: CASSPSPTSGRETQYF
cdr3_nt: TGTGCCAGCAGCCCGAGTCCGACTAGCGGGAGGGAGACCCAGTACTTC

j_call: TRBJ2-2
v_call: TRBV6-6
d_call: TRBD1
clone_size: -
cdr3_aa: CASSYPRDRNTGELFF
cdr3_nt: TGTGCCAGCAGTTACCCCCGGGACAGAAACACCGGGGAGCTGTTTTTT

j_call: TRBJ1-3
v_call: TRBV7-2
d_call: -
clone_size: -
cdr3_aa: CASSSPFSSGNTIYF
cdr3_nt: TGTGCCAGCAGCTCCCCTTTCAGCTCTGGAAACACCATATATTTT

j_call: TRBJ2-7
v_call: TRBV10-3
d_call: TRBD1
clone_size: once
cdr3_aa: CAISGRTGLYEQYF
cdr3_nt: TGTGCCATCTCAGGGCGGACAGGCCTCTACGAGCAGTACTTC

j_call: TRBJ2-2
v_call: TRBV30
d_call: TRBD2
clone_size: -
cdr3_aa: CAWSRRGLAFGELFF
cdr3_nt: TGTGCCTGGAGTCGACGGGGACTAGCGTTCGGGGAGCTGTTTTTT

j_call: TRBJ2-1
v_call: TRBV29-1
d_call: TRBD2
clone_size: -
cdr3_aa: CSVYLSGGGVKDFNEQFF
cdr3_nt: TGCAGCGTTTATTTAAGCGGGGGGGGCGTGAAGGACTTTAATGAGCAGTTCTTC

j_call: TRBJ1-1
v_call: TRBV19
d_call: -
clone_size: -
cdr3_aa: CASSLLANTEAFF
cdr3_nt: TGTGCCAGTAGTTTGTTGGCCAACACTGAAGCTTTCTTT

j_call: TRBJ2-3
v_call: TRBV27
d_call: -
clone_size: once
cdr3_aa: CASSLIAQRGSTDTQYF
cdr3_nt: TGTGCCAGCAGTTTAATAGCCCAGAGAGGTAGCACAGATACGCAGTATTTT

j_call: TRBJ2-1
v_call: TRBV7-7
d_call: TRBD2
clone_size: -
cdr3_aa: CASSITSGGYNEQFF
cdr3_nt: TGTGCCAGCAGCATAACTAGCGGGGGTTACAATGAGCAGTTCTTC

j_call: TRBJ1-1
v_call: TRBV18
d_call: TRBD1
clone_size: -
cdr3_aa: CASSPFTPGQGFVFF
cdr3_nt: TGTGCCAGCTCACCTTTTACACCGGGACAGGGGTTCGTTTTCTTT

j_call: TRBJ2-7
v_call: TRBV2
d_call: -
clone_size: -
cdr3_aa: CASGTAYEQYF
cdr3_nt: TGTGCCAGCGGGACCGCCTACGAGCAGTACTTC

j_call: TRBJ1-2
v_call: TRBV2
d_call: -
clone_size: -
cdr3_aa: CASSMDSYGYTF
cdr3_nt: TGTGCCAGCAGCATGGACAGCTATGGCTACACCTTC

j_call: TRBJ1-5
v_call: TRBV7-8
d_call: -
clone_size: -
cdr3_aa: CASSSMRGFQPQHF
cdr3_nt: TGTGCCAGCAGCTCCATGCGGGGCTTTCAGCCCCAGCATTTT

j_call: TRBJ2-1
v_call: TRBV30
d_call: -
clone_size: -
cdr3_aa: CAWSYGSSYNEQFF
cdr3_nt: TGTGCCTGGAGCTACGGGTCTTCCTACAATGAGCAGTTCTTC

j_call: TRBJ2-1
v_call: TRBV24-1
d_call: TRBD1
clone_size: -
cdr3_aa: CATSDPRRGGDEQFF
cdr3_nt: TGTGCCACCAGTGATCCTAGGAGAGGGGGCGATGAGCAGTTCTTC

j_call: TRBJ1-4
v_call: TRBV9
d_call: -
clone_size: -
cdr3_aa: CASSVGTGQEKLFF
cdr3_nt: TGTGCCAGCAGCGTAGGGACCGGGCAGGAAAAACTGTTTTTT

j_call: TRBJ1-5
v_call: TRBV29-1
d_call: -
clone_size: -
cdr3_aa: CSAVDQASNQPQHF
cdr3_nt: TGCAGCGCGGTTGATCAGGCTAGCAATCAGCCCCAGCATTTT

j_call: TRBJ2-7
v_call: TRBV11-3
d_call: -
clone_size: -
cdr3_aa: CASSFLTYEQYF
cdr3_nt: TGTGCCAGCAGCTTCCTCACCTACGAGCAGTACTTC

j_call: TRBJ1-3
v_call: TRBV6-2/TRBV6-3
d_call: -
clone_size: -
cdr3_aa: CASSSWYLSKSGNTIYF
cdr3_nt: TGTGCCAGCAGTTCCTGGTATCTCTCAAAATCTGGAAACACCATATATTTT

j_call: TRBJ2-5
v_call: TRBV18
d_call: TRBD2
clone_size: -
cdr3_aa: CASSPGLAGVGTYQETQYF
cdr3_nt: TGTGCCAGCTCACCTGGACTAGCGGGGGTTGGGACTTACCAAGAGACCCAGTACTTC

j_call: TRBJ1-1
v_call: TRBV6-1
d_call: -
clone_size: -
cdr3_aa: CASSERGAGLGRTEAFF
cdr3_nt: TGTGCCAGCAGTGAGAGAGGGGCAGGCCTGGGGAGGACTGAAGCTTTCTTT

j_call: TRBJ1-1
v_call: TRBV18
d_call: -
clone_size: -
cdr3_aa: CASSPRQDTNTEAFF
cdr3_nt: TGTGCCAGCTCACCACGACAGGATACGAACACTGAAGCTTTCTTT

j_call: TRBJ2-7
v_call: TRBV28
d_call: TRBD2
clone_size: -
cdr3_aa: CASRLGGGIYEQYF
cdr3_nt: TGTGCCAGCAGGTTGGGCGGGGGGATCTACGAGCAGTACTTC

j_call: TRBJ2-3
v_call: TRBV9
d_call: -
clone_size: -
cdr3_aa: CASSVNSNTDTQYF
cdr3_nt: TGTGCCAGCAGCGTAAATTCGAACACAGATACGCAGTATTTT

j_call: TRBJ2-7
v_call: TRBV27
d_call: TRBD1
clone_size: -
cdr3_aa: CASRLPGQGSYEQYF
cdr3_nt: TGTGCCAGCCGACTCCCGGGACAGGGTTCCTACGAGCAGTACTTC

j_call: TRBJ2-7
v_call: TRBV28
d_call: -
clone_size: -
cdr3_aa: CASSPQGLTYEQYF
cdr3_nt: TGTGCCAGCAGTCCACAAGGGCTAACCTACGAGCAGTACTTC

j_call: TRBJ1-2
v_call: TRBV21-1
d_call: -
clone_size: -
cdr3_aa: CASSKVPPWDGYTF
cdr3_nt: TGTGCCAGCAGCAAGGTACCCCCCTGGGATGGCTACACCTTC

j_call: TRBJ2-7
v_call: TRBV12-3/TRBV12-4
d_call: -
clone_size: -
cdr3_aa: CASSLVVRDEQYF
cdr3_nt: TGTGCCAGCAGTTTAGTTGTCAGGGACGAGCAGTACTTC

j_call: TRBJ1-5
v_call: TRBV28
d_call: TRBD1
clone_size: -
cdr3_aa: CAHRGGNQPQHF
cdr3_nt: TGTGCCCACAGGGGAGGCAATCAGCCCCAGCATTTT

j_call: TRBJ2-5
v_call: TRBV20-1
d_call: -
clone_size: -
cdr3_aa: CSGPIQETQYF
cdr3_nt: TGCAGTGGTCCGATCCAGGAGACCCAGTACTTC

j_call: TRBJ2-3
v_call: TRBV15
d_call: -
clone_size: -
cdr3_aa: CATSRELGGTDTQYF
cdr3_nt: TGTGCCACCAGCAGAGAACTGGGCGGCACAGATACGCAGTATTTT

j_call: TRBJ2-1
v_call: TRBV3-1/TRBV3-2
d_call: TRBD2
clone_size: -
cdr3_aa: CASSQGSYRTSGNNEQFF
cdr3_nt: TGTGCCAGCAGCCAAGGGTCGTACCGGACTAGCGGGAACAATGAGCAGTTCTTC

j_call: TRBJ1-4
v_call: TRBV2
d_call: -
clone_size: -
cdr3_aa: CASNALGEANEKLFF
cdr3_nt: TGTGCCAGCAACGCTCTGGGAGAAGCTAATGAAAAACTGTTTTTT

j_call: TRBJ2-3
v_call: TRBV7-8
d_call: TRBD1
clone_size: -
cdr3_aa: CASSLRTGGFSSTDTQYF
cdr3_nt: TGTGCCAGCAGCTTAAGGACAGGGGGGTTCTCTAGCACAGATACGCAGTATTTT

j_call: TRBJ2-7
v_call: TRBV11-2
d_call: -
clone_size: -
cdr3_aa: CASSLGRGGKRTYEQYF
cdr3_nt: TGTGCCAGCAGCTTAGGACGGGGCGGGAAGAGAACCTACGAGCAGTACTTC

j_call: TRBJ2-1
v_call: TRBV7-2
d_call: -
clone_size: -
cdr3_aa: CASSLAAGTSYNEQFF
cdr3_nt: TGTGCCAGCAGCTTAGCCGCAGGGACGTCCTACAATGAGCAGTTCTTC

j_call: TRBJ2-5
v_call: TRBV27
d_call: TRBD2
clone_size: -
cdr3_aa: CASSLNSGGQETQYF
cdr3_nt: TGTGCCAGCAGTTTGAATAGCGGGGGCCAAGAGACCCAGTACTTC

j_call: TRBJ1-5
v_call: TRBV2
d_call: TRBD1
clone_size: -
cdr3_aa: CASSERQGASPRNF
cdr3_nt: TGTGCCAGCAGTGAGAGGCAGGGGGCTAGCCCCAGGAATTTT

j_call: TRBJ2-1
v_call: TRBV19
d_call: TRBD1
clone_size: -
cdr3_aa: CASSMSGQGARNEQFF
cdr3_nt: TGTGCCAGTAGTATGTCTGGACAGGGGGCGCGGAATGAGCAGTTCTTC

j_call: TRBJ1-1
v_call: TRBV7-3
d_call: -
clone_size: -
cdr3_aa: CASSIDGNTEAFF
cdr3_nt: TGTGCCAGCAGTATTGACGGGAACACTGAAGCTTTCTTT

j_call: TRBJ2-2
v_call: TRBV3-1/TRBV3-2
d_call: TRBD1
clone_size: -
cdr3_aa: CASSRRDSNTGELFF
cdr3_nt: TGTGCCAGCAGCCGACGGGACAGCAACACCGGGGAGCTGTTTTTT

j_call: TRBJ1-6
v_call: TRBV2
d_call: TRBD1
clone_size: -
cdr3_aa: CASRDRVGNSPLHF
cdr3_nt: TGTGCCAGCAGGGACAGGGTCGGTAATTCACCCCTCCACTTT

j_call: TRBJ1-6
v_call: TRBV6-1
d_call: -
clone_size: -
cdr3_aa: CASSERGEDSPLHF
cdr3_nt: TGTGCCAGCAGTGAGAGAGGGGAGGACTCACCCCTCCACTTT

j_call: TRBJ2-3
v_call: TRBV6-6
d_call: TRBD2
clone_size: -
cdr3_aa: CASSYEGRVSDTQYF
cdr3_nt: TGTGCCAGCAGTTACGAGGGGAGGGTCTCAGATACGCAGTATTTT

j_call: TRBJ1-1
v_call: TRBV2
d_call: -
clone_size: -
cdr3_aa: CASTRSMSNTEAFF
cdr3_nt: TGTGCCAGCACCCGTAGCATGTCGAACACTGAAGCTTTCTTT